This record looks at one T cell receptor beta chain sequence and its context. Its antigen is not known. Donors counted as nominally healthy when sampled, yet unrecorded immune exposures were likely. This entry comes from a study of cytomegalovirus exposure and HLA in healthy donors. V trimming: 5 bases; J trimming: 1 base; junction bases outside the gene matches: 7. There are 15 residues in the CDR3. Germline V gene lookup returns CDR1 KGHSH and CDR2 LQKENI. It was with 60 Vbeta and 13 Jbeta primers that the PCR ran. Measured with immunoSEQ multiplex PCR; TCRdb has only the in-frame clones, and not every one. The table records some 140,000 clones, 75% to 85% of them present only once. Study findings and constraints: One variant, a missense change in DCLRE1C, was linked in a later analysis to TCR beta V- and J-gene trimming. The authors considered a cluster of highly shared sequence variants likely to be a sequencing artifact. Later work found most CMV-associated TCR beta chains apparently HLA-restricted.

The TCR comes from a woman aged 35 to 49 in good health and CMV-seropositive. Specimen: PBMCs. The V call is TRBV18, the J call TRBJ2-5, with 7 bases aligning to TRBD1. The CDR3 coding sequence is TGTGCCAGCTCAATCGTGACAGGGAGCCAAGAGACCCAGTACTTC. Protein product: CASSIVTGSQETQYF.